This paragraph covers one T cell receptor beta chain sequence. The target antigen is unknown. The data were obtained in a study of shared clonotypes between healthy human individuals. Looking at the study overall: There were three CD4 naive, three CD4 memory, two CD8 naive and one CD8 memory plates per donor. General study findings and limits: Shared clonotypes: roughly 5% naive CD4, approximately 3.4% naive CD8, about 2.5% memory CD4, around 0.4% memory CD8.

Trimming pared 6 bases from V and 1 base from J, leaving 11 bases between. Germline V gene data show CDR1 as SGHAT and CDR2 as FQNNGV. CDR3 length equals 14 residues. Researchers divided each subset's genomic DNA evenly across several immunoSEQ plates. Profiling relied on immunoSEQ multiplex PCR, and the TCRdb table lists in-frame clones only, not all of them. The data show under 600,000 clones, roughly 95% seen once. This sequence originates from a woman between 25 and 40 years old in good health. Sequenced: naive CD4+ T cells sorted from blood. Subset indicated: CD45RA+ positively selected. The V and J genes are TRBV11-2 and TRBJ2-3; tentatively, D is TRBD1 or TRBD2 (5 bases each). DNA of the CDR3: TGTGCCAGCAGGTCGTTGGGGGGCACAGATACGCAGTATTTT. It encodes CASRSLGGTDTQYF.